Each of the 24 T cell receptor beta chains below was sequenced from the same sample in a study of lymphopenia after photon versus proton radiotherapy. Profiled with immunoSEQ multiplex PCR; TCRdb holds only in-frame clones, not every one. The table lists 15,000 to 20,000 clones, 80% to 90% of them singletons. Here the sequenced sample was peripheral blood, taken from a patient treated with proton-based radiotherapy. Receptor source: a woman aged 55-69 years with cholangiocarcinoma. Some clones in this sample may be carry-over from other donors' samples.

The chain is built from TRBV5-3 and TRBJ2-7; D remains ambiguous. TRBV5-3 is an ORF, with its function uncertain. The CDR3 loop spans 11 amino acids. V was clipped by 4 bases and J by 3 bases, with 5 bases between them. The CDR3 region is CARSPRYEQYF. The CDR3 DNA reads as TGTGCCAGAAGCCCGCGCTACGAGCAGTACTTC.

The chain has TRBV6-6 and TRBJ1-5; D ambiguous. Per germline, CDR1 MNHNY and CDR2 SVGAGI (reference sequence). The CDR3 is 13 residues long. The V and J ends lost 2 bases and 9 bases respectively, with 11 bases between them. The CDR3 DNA sequence: TGTGCCAGCAGTTACCCTGGGGAGGGGCCCCAGCATTTT. Encoded protein: CASSYPGEGPQHF.

The CDR3 reads CSVDNRGGYTF. CDR3 DNA: TGCAGCGTAGATAACAGGGGAGGCTACACCTTC. The chain combines TRBV29-1 with TRBJ1-2; 7 nucleotides agree with TRBD1. Germline CDR1 and CDR2: SQVTM and ANQGSEA. This CDR3 has 11 amino acids. V was clipped by 6 bases and J by 8 bases; unmatched bases: 6.

The chain combines TRBV7-7 with TRBJ2-2; D is unclear. V was trimmed by 5 bases and J by 6 bases, leaving 7 bases between them. Germline CDR1 SSHAT, CDR2 FNYEAQ (reference sequence). The CDR3 contains 12 residues. CDR3 nucleotides: TGTGCCAGCAGCCCAATAGCCGGGGAGCTGTTTTTT. Protein: CASSPIAGELFF.

This chain uses TRBV30 with TRBJ2-7; possibly TRBD1 or TRBD2 for D (5 bases each). The CDR3 extends over 17 amino acids. Trimming removed 0 bases at V and 3 bases at J, with 21 bases between. CDR1 and CDR2 (germline): GTSNPN, SVGIG (reference sequence). CDR3 nucleotide sequence: TGTGCCTGGAGTGTAATCGTTGGGGGATCCAAGGTCTACGAGCAGTACTTC. Amino acids: CAWSVIVGGSKVYEQYF. Together with reference TRBV30 and TRBJ2-7, the CDR3 gives the full variable domain: SQTIHQWPATLVQPVGSPLSLECTVEGTSNPNLYWYRQAAGRGLQLLFYSVGIGQISSEVPQNLSASRPQDRQFILSSKKLLLSDSGFYLCAWSVIVGGSKVYEQYFGPGTRLTVT.

The chain carries TRBV7-2 and TRBJ2-3; no firm D call. The CDR3 is 14 residues long. Looked up from germline, CDR1 is SGHTA and CDR2 is FQGNSA. Trimming left V 5 bases short and J 0 bases short, with 9 bases between. This CDR3 reads CASSPVPSTDTQYF. The CDR3 nucleotides are TGTGCCAGCAGCCCTGTACCCAGCACAGATACGCAGTATTTT.

The chain combines TRBV7-3 with TRBJ2-1; D not resolved. V lost 5 bases, J lost 0 bases, and 11 bases lay in between. The CDR3 sequence is 15 residues long. Germline V gene sequence: CDR1 SGHTA, CDR2 FQGTGA. The CDR3 DNA reads as TGTGCCAGCAGCCGCGGAGCGAACTCCTACAATGAGCAGTTCTTC. It encodes CASSRGANSYNEQFF.

DNA for the CDR3: TGTGCCAGTAGTATAGGCCGGCGCATTTATGGCTACACCTTC. Translating gives CASSIGRRIYGYTF. This chain connects TRBV19 to TRBJ1-2; D ambiguous. This CDR3 has 14 amino acids. The V end was cut by 1 base, the J end by 5 bases, with 11 bases between. Germline V gene sequence: CDR1 LNHDA, CDR2 SQIVND (reference sequence).

The chain is built from TRBV5-6 and TRBJ2-5; a possible D gene is TRBD2 (6 bases). Near its end, the DNA agrees better with TRBJ2-7, so the J call may be wrong. This CDR3 comprises 16 residues. Germline CDR1 reads SGHDT; CDR2 reads YYEEEE. The CDR3 loop is CASSPPGESGTYEQYF. The CDR3 DNA reads TGTGCCAGCAGCCCGCCGGGGGAGTCAGGCACCTACGAGCAGTACTTC.

This rearrangement joins TRBV27 to TRBJ2-2; D is unclear. V lost 4 bases and J lost 4, with 10 bases in between. CDR1 and CDR2 from the germline V gene are MNHEY and SMNVEV (reference sequence). This CDR3 spans 14 amino acids. CDR3 DNA sequence: TGTGCCAGCAGTTACAGTAGTGCCACCGGGGAGCTGTTTTTT. Translation gives CASSYSSATGELFF.

V gene TRBV7-2 combines with J gene TRBJ2-7; 13 bases are shared with TRBD2. The CDR3 is 15 amino acids. The V gene end was trimmed by 6 bases and the J gene end by 6 bases; junction bases not matched to a gene: 8. Per the germline V gene, CDR1 is SGHTA and CDR2 is FQGNSA. The CDR3 DNA follows: TGTGCCAGCAGTTTGTCCGGGACTAGCGGGATCGAGCAGTACTTC. Its translation is CASSLSGTSGIEQYF.

V gene TRBV27 combines with J gene TRBJ1-5; no clear D. The V end was cut by 3 bases, the J end by 3 bases, with 9 bases between. The CDR3 consists of 14 residues. Germline V lookup: CDR1 MNHEY, CDR2 SMNVEV (reference sequence). The CDR3 loop reads CASSFGADNQPQHF. The DNA of the CDR3 is TGTGCCAGCAGTTTCGGCGCAGACAATCAGCCCCAGCATTTT.

The chain combines TRBV5-1 with TRBJ2-2; D is undetermined. CDR3 size: 12 residues. From germline, CDR1 is SGHRS and CDR2 YFSETQ. Deletions cut 2 bases from V and 8 bases from J, with 7 bases between. The CDR3 spells CASSFGPGELFF. The CDR3 coding sequence is TGCGCCAGCAGCTTTGGTCCGGGGGAGCTGTTTTTT.

The J gene is TRBJ2-6, the V gene TRBV28; D remains ambiguous. The V end lost 6 bases, the J end lost 4 bases, and 13 bases lay between the germline ends. CDR1 is MDHEN, CDR2 SYDVKM, per germline. CDR3 length: 15 amino acids. The CDR3 region is CASSPGSSGANVLTF. The DNA of the CDR3 is TGTGCCAGCAGCCCAGGCAGTTCGGGGGCCAACGTCCTGACTTTC.

This chain links TRBV5-1 with TRBJ2-6; 9 positions agree with TRBD1. V was pared by 4 bases and J by 2 bases, with 7 bases of the junction left unmatched. The germline V gene has CDR1 SGHRS and CDR2 YFSETQ. This CDR3 is built from 17 residues. In DNA form, the CDR3 reads TGCGCCAGCAGCCCACAGGGGGCCAGAACTGGGGCCAACGTCCTGACTTTC. It specifies CASSPQGARTGANVLTF.

The chain employs TRBV19 and TRBJ1-5, with D possibly being TRBD1 (5 bases). CDR3 size: 16 residues. V gave up 7 bases and J gave up 5 bases, with 21 bases separating them. CDR1 is LNHDA and CDR2 is SQIVND in the germline V gene (reference sequence). The CDR3 reads CASTLRGNDRYQPQHF. The CDR3 DNA is TGTGCCAGTACATTAAGGGGAAACGACCGCTATCAGCCCCAGCATTTT.

This clone was observed a single time. The rearrangement joins TRBV7-2 to TRBJ2-2, with 7 nucleotides matching TRBD2. Germline CDR1 reads SGHTA; CDR2 reads FQGNSA. The CDR3 has 16 amino acids. Trimming took 8 bases from V and 4 from J; bases not matched to a gene: 13. The CDR3 DNA follows: TGTGCCAGCCCTGTGGGGCCGGGAGGAGGCACCGGGGAGCTGTTTTTT. Protein: CASPVGPGGGTGELFF.

The chain uses TRBV18 and TRBJ2-7; TRBD2 matches 7 bases. Germline CDR1 is KGHSH and CDR2 is LQKENI. The CDR3 is made up of 14 amino acids. The V segment lost 3 bases and the J segment 6 bases; nucleotides outside the gene matches: 8. CDR3 DNA: TGTGCCAGCTCACCCCCGGGACGCGGGGGCGAGCAGTACTTC. This translates into CASSPPGRGGEQYF.

The chain employs TRBV2 and TRBJ2-7, with a tentative D call TRBD1 (6 bases). Per the germline V gene, CDR1 is SNHLY and CDR2 is FYNNEI. Trimming removed 6 bases at V and 3 bases at J, with 18 bases between. The CDR3 loop spans 15 amino acids. The CDR3: CASRSNPGELYEQYF. The CDR3, as DNA: TGTGCCAGCAGATCAAACCCAGGGGAACTCTACGAGCAGTACTTC.

V and J are TRBV29-1 and TRBJ2-2; D may match TRBD1 or TRBD2 (5 bases each). Germline assignment: CDR1 SQVTM and CDR2 ANQGSEA. V was clipped by 3 bases and J by 3 bases, with 8 bases between them. The CDR3 runs 13 residues. The CDR3 DNA reads as TGCAGCGTTGAGGGGGTTTACACCGGGGAGCTGTTTTTT. This codes for CSVEGVYTGELFF.

This chain uses TRBV10-2 with TRBJ1-1; no clear D gene. Trimming removed 6 bases from V and 5 bases from J, with 13 bases in between. Looked up from germline, CDR1 is WSHSY and CDR2 is SAAADI. CDR3 length: 13 residues. CDR3 protein: CASRVTRRTEAFF. The CDR3 DNA is TGCGCCAGCAGGGTGACTCGGAGGACTGAAGCTTTCTTT.

Written as DNA, the CDR3 is TGTGCCAGCAGCCAAGATCGGCTGGGGAGCAATCAGCCCCAGCATTTT. Residues: CASSQDRLGSNQPQHF. The J gene is TRBJ1-5, the V gene TRBV4-2; D not certain. The CDR3 contains 16 residues. Trimming took off 0 bases at V and 1 base at J, with 10 bases between the two ends. Germline V CDR1 and CDR2: LGHNA, YNFKEQ.

The chain carries TRBV10-3 and TRBJ2-2, with no clear D. CDR3 size: 14 residues. CDR1 and CDR2 from the germline V gene are ENHRY and SYGVKD. The V and J ends lost 1 base and 1 base respectively, with 4 bases between them. The CDR3: CAISEFQNTGELFF. The CDR3 nucleotides are TGTGCCATCAGTGAGTTTCAGAACACCGGGGAGCTGTTTTTT.

The genes are TRBV9 and TRBJ2-2, with a tentative D call TRBD2 (5 bases). The CDR3 extends over 15 amino acids. Trimming took 2 bases from V and 3 from J, leaving 11 bases between them. Per germline, CDR1 SGDLS and CDR2 YYNGEE. CDR3 sequence (DNA): TGTGCCAGCAGCGTTAGAGGGTACGACACCGGGGAGCTGTTTTTT. Encoded protein: CASSVRGYDTGELFF.